This T cell receptor (beta chain) was recorded in a study of tumor-infiltrating lymphocytes in primary liver carcinoma. About the study: The patients comprised men and women between the ages of 30 and 69 years.

Starting material of about 480 ng total RNA yielded TCR beta cDNA via a constant-region primer. Modified slightly, ARM-PCR produced TCR beta libraries over three nested multiplex PCR rounds. TCRdb re-analysed the multiplex PCR reads in MiXCR, keeping a single row per CDR3 protein. This table has 310,000 or so distinct CDR3 sequences, 65% appearing once. The study extracted blood RNA from unsorted whole blood and also extracted germline DNA. Chronic HBV infection was present in the patients, who were treatment-naive. Of note for this clonotype: Its target is unknown. Compared with germline, one end of the junction differs, possibly owing to a read error.

The study, taken as a whole, reports: Among the pair types, tumor region pairs showed more overlap than tumor-adjacent and tumor-blood pairs. Compared with blood, tumor repertoires held significantly more in their top 250 clones.

The source is a man in his forties or fifties with primary liver carcinoma and hepatitis B virus infection. Specimen: peripheral blood.

The CDR3 DNA reads as TGTGCCGGCAGCTATAACATGGACACAGATACGCAGTATTTT. Translation: CAGSYNMDTDTQYF. V gene TRBV11-2 combines with J gene TRBJ2-3, with unresolved D. This CDR3 region has 14 residues. The germline V gene has CDR1 SGHAT and CDR2 FQNNGV.